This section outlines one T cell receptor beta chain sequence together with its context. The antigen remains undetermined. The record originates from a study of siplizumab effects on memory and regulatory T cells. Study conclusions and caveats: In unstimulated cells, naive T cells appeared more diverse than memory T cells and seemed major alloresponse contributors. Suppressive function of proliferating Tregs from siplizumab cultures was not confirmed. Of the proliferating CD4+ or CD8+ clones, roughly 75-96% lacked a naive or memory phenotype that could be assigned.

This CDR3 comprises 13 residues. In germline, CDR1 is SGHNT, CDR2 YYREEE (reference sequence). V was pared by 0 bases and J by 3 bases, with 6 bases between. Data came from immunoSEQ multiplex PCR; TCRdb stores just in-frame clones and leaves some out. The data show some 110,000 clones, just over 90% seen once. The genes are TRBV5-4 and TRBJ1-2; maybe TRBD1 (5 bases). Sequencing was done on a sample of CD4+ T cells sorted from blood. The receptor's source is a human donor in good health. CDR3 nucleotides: TGTGCCAGCAGCTTGGGCAGGGACTATGGCTACACCTTC. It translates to CASSLGRDYGYTF.